A single sample is the source of the 30 T cell receptor beta chains below, sequenced in a study of blood T cell repertoires in COVID-19. Profiling relied on immunoSEQ multiplex PCR, and the TCRdb table lists in-frame clones only, not all of them. The data hold around 30,000 clones, with 89% observed a single time. The specimen was peripheral blood. The receptors derive from a woman between 40 and 50 years old with active or convalescent COVID-19.

The chain couples TRBV7-8 to TRBJ1-1; TRBD1 is a possible D gene (5 bases). Looked up from germline, CDR1 is SGHVS and CDR2 is FQNEAQ. V lost 0 bases and J lost 1, with 12 bases in between. The CDR3 spans 16 residues. CDR3 region: CASSLAPGQGNTEAFF. CDR3 sequence (DNA): TGTGCCAGCAGCTTAGCCCCAGGACAAGGGAACACTGAAGCTTTCTTT. The full variable domain, with the rest looked up from reference TRBV7-8 and TRBJ1-1, is GAGVSQSPRYKVAKRGQDVALRCDPISGHVSLFWYQQALGQGPEFLTYFQNEAQLDKSGLPSDRFFAERPEGSVSTLKIQRTQQEDSAVYLCASSLAPGQGNTEAFFGQGTRLTVV.

The rearrangement links TRBV19 to TRBJ1-3, with 7 bases matching TRBD1. The CDR3 sequence is 14 residues long. Germline trimming cut 6 bases from V and 7 bases from J; bases unmatched to any gene: 9. Germline V CDR1 and CDR2: LNHDA, SQIVND (reference sequence). CDR3 nucleotide sequence: TGTGCCAGTAGAACAGGGGCCCGGCGTAACACCATATATTTT. Translating gives CASRTGARRNTIYF. Drawing the rest from reference TRBV19 and TRBJ1-3, the complete variable domain is DGGITQSPKYLFRKEGQNVTLSCEQNLNHDAMYWYRQDPGQGLRLIYYSQIVNDFQKGDIAEGYSVSREKKESFPLTVTSAQKNPTAFYLCASRTGARRNTIYFGEGSWLTVV.

This clone was counted only a few times. The rearrangement joins TRBV12-3 or TRBV12-4 to TRBJ2-1; TRBD2 is a possible D gene (6 bases). This CDR3 spans 12 amino acids. Trimming cost V 6 bases and J 10 bases, with 13 bases left between them. The CDR3, as DNA: TGTGCCAGCAGCGGGACTGCAGGAGAGCAGTTCTTC. It specifies CASSGTAGEQFF.

The V and J genes are TRBV7-3 and TRBJ2-3, with D perhaps TRBD2 (6 bases). This CDR3 contains 15 residues. V was pared by 5 bases and J by 1 base, with 13 bases between. In germline, CDR1 is SGHTA, CDR2 FQGTGA. CDR3 sequence (DNA): TGTGCCAGCAGCGCTCTAGCGCCCCGCACAGATACGCAGTATTTT. Amino acids: CASSALAPRTDTQYF.

The CDR3 here is CASSISATNEKLFF. CDR3 DNA: TGTGCCAGTAGTATATCGGCAACTAATGAAAAACTGTTTTTT. The genes are TRBV19 and TRBJ1-4; D remains ambiguous. Germline V CDR1 and CDR2: LNHDA, SQIVND (reference sequence). V was cut by 2 bases and J by 0 bases, with 4 bases left in between. This CDR3 is 14 amino acids long.

The chain links TRBV2 to TRBJ2-1, with TRBD2 matching 12 bases. The CDR3 has 17 residues. The V gene's germline CDR1 is SNHLY and CDR2 FYNNEI. Trimming cost V 4 bases and J 5 bases; bases outside gene matches: 9. CDR3 sequence reads: CASSVSSGRGGNNEQFF. For the CDR3, the DNA is TGTGCCAGCAGTGTTTCTAGCGGGAGGGGGGGTAACAATGAGCAGTTCTTC.

CDR3 residues: CASSLEGNTEAFF. As DNA, the CDR3 is TGTGCCAGCAGTTTAGAGGGGAACACTGAAGCTTTCTTT. This chain links TRBV28 with TRBJ1-1; the D is unclear. V lost 2 bases, J lost 1 base, and 5 bases lay in between. CDR3 length: 13 residues. From germline, CDR1 is MDHEN and CDR2 SYDVKM.

The rearrangement links TRBV6-2 or TRBV6-3 to TRBJ2-4; D is ambiguous. The CDR3 has 17 residues. Trimming took off 2 bases at V and 0 bases at J, with 14 bases between the two ends. Germline CDR1 reads MNHEY; CDR2 reads SVGEGT. This chain's CDR3 is CASSYGPGLLAKNIQYF. The CDR3 DNA sequence: TGTGCCAGCAGTTACGGCCCCGGGTTATTAGCCAAAAACATTCAGTACTTC.

This rearrangement joins TRBV18 to TRBJ2-5, with 8 bases lining up with TRBD2. The CDR3 length is 16 residues. The germline V gene has CDR1 KGHSH and CDR2 LQKENI. V dropped 6 bases and J dropped 1; count of bases not matched to a gene: 10. CDR3 nucleotide sequence: TGTGCCAGCTCCACGTCATTGGCGGGGGGCCAAGAGACCCAGTACTTC. Translation: CASSTSLAGGQETQYF.

This clone is a singleton in its sample. A junction boundary mismatches the germline segment, possibly from a read error. The chain has TRBV6-1 and TRBJ2-7, with 8 bases aligning to TRBD1. Germline CDR1 is MNHNS and CDR2 is SASEGT. CDR3 length equals 15 residues. CDR3 coding DNA: TGTGCCAGCACTGAATTTGGACAGGGACCCTACGAGCAGTACTTC. Its translation: CASTEFGQGPYEQYF.

The rearrangement links TRBV18 to TRBJ1-1; the D gene is possibly TRBD1 (5 bases). CDR1 and CDR2 from the germline V gene are KGHSH and LQKENI. This CDR3 has 12 residues. The germline V and J ends were trimmed by 6 bases and 8 bases, with 13 bases remaining between them. As DNA, the CDR3 is TGTGCCAGCTCGAGACAGTTGTACGAAGCTTTCTTT. Its protein product is CASSRQLYEAFF.

V and J are TRBV5-4 and TRBJ2-7, with 7 bases fitting TRBD2. Germline trimming cut 0 bases from V and 6 bases from J; bases unmatched to any gene: 12. Germline loops: CDR1 SGHNT, CDR2 YYREEE (reference sequence). The CDR3 loop spans 16 amino acids. CDR3 protein: CASSLVLGLSTGEQYF. In DNA form, the CDR3 reads TGTGCCAGCAGCTTGGTCCTGGGACTATCTACGGGCGAGCAGTACTTC. Looking up the rest from reference TRBV5-4 and TRBJ2-7 gives the full variable domain: ETGVTQSPTHLIKTRGQQVTLRCSSQSGHNTVSWYQQALGQGPQFIFQYYREEENGRGNFPPRFSGLQFPNYSSELNVNALELDDSALYLCASSLVLGLSTGEQYFGPGTRLTVT.

The chain uses TRBV12-3 or TRBV12-4 and TRBJ2-7, with D tentatively TRBD2 (7 bases). The CDR3 runs to 13 residues. Trimming shortened V by 8 bases and J by 0 bases, and 11 bases separated the two germline ends. CDR3 coding DNA: TGTGCCAGCGCGGGGGCGAGCTCCTACGAGCAGTACTTC. Amino acids: CASAGASSYEQYF.

This clone was observed a single time. The CDR3, as DNA: TGTGCCTGGGGCTCTAGCGGGCGTAGCACAGATACGCAGTATTTT. This gives the protein CAWGSSGRSTDTQYF. The chain combines TRBV30 with TRBJ2-3, with 8 bases that match TRBD2. The CDR3 totals 15 residues. Germline V gives CDR1 GTSNPN, CDR2 SVGIG (reference sequence). Losses at the gene ends were 5 bases for V and 0 bases for J; bases not matched to a gene: 7.

This clone was detected only once. The rearrangement joins TRBV21-1 to TRBJ2-1; the DNA was not used to check the table's D call, TRBD1. TRBV21-1 is designated a pseudogene. The CDR3 totals 12 residues. CDR3 sequence reads: CASSKLGYEQFF. Written as DNA, the CDR3 is TGTGCCAGCAGCAAATTGGGCTATGAGCAGTTCTTC.

The chain employs TRBV6-2 or TRBV6-3 and TRBJ2-5, with TRBD2 identical over 8 bases. The J segment lost 7 bases and the V segment lost 2 bases, leaving 6 bases of the junction unmatched. This CDR3 has 14 amino acids. Looked up from germline, CDR1 is MNHEY and CDR2 is SVGEGT. The DNA for the CDR3 is TGTGCCAGCAGTTACGGCACTAGCGGAGGGACCCAGTACTTC. It codes for CASSYGTSGGTQYF.

V is TRBV6-4 and J is TRBJ2-1, with a possible D match to TRBD1 (5 bases). CDR1 MRHNA and CDR2 SNTAGT come from the germline V gene. The CDR3 is 17 amino acids. Trimming removed 4 bases from V and 0 bases from J, with 16 bases in between. CDR3 loop: CASSGGALDFSYNEQFF. In nucleotides, the CDR3 is TGTGCCAGCAGTGGTGGGGCTTTAGACTTCTCCTACAATGAGCAGTTCTTC.

As to this clone: This same CDR3 is encoded by further DNA sequences in the sample. The chain carries TRBV5-1 and TRBJ1-5, with no clear D. CDR3 length equals 14 residues. The germline CDR1 and CDR2 sequences are SGHRS and YFSETQ. Trimming took off 0 bases at V and 0 bases at J, with 4 bases between the two ends. This CDR3 reads CASSLAGSNQPQHF. CDR3 in DNA: TGCGCCAGCAGCTTGGCCGGTAGCAATCAGCCCCAGCATTTT.

The chain recombines TRBV5-1 with TRBJ1-2, with unresolved D. The V gene lost 0 bases and the J gene lost 4 bases, with 7 bases spanning the gap. Germline V gene sequence: CDR1 SGHRS, CDR2 YFSETQ. The CDR3 consists of 13 residues. CDR3 nucleotide sequence: TGCGCCAGCAGCTTGGCGTCAGGCTATGGCTACACCTTC. Amino acid sequence: CASSLASGYGYTF.

The genes are TRBV11-2 and TRBJ1-3; D is undetermined. The CDR3 extends over 17 amino acids. CDR1 is SGHAT and CDR2 is FQNNGV in the germline V gene. V shed 2 bases and J shed 0 bases, with 14 bases lying between them. The CDR3 nucleotides are TGTGCCAGCAGCTTAAATTGGCGGGCAGGCTCTGGAAACACCATATATTTT. This gives the protein CASSLNWRAGSGNTIYF.

V is TRBV28 and J is TRBJ2-5, with D perhaps TRBD1 (6 bases). The V gene's germline CDR1 is MDHEN and CDR2 SYDVKM. The ends were cut back, 2 bases at V and 3 bases at J, with 19 bases in the middle. The CDR3 runs 17 residues. The CDR3 DNA reads as TGTGCCAGCAGTTTACGAGTGGGACACCCAGATAAAGAGACCCAGTACTTC. It yields the protein CASSLRVGHPDKETQYF.

This chain links TRBV6-2 or TRBV6-3 with TRBJ2-6; 10 nucleotides line up with TRBD1. The J segment lost 1 base and the V segment lost 4 bases, leaving 4 bases of the junction unmatched. This CDR3 region has 17 residues. Germline values: CDR1 MNHEY, CDR2 SVGEGT. CDR3 nucleotide sequence: TGTGCCAGCAGTTGGGACAGGGGACTTTCTGGGGCCAACGTCCTGACTTTC. Amino acid sequence: CASSWDRGLSGANVLTF.

J is TRBJ2-2 and V is TRBV7-9; 9 bases agree with TRBD1. The CDR3 is 15 amino acids. Germline-derived CDR1 and CDR2 are SEHNR and FQNEAQ (reference sequence). The V segment lost 5 bases and the J segment 6 bases; nucleotides outside the gene matches: 7. In DNA, the CDR3 is TGTGCCAGCAGCCTAGGGGACAGGGTATCCGGGGAGCTGTTTTTT. Translated: CASSLGDRVSGELFF.

J is TRBJ1-4 and V is TRBV6-7; no clear D. TRBV6-7 is designated an ORF whose function remains uncertain. Between the trimmed V and J ends, which lost 7 bases and 7 bases, there was a span of 13 bases. This CDR3 is built from 13 residues. The CDR3 loop is CASIGRVGEKLFF. CDR3 DNA sequence: TGTGCCAGCATCGGGCGGGTAGGTGAAAAACTGTTTTTT.

The CDR3: CASSQTQRGEPLRNIQYF. DNA for the CDR3: TGCGCCAGCAGTCAGACCCAGCGGGGGGAGCCGCTAAGAAACATTCAGTACTTC. The V and J genes are TRBV23-1 and TRBJ2-4; 9 bases are a match to TRBD2. TRBV23-1 belongs to the ORF category, with a function that is uncertain. The CDR3 spans 18 residues. V gave up 3 bases and J gave up 6 bases; unmatched junction bases: 15.

V gene TRBV5-1 combines with J gene TRBJ1-4; TRBD1 might be the D (5 bases). V was clipped by 4 bases and J by 8 bases, with 15 bases between them. CDR3 length: 14 residues. Looked up from germline, CDR1 is SGHRS and CDR2 is YFSETQ. CDR3 amino acids: CASSPFGGREKLFF. The CDR3 region has the DNA TGCGCCAGCAGCCCCTTCGGGGGAAGGGAAAAACTGTTTTTT.

The chain is built from TRBV28 and TRBJ1-5; 8 bases are shared with TRBD1. V was clipped by 6 bases and J by 4 bases; unmatched bases: 17. The CDR3 spans 18 residues. CDR1 and CDR2 from the germline V gene are MDHEN and SYDVKM. The CDR3, as DNA: TGTGCCAGCAGCAATCGGAGGGGAGACAGGGGCGGGAATCAGCCCCAGCATTTT. This sequence encodes CASSNRRGDRGGNQPQHF. The variable domain in full, completed from reference TRBV28 and TRBJ1-5, reads DVKVTQSSRYLVKRTGEKVFLECVQDMDHENMFWYRQDPGLGLRLIYFSYDVKMKEKGDIPEGYSVSREKKERFSLILESASTNQTSMYLCASSNRRGDRGGNQPQHFGDGTRLSIL.

This clone was seen a single time. The chain is built from TRBV6-6 and TRBJ1-2; D is undetermined. Trimming cost V 0 bases and J 4 bases, with 9 bases left between them. The CDR3 loop spans 14 amino acids. CDR1 is MNHNY, CDR2 SVGAGI, per germline (reference sequence). The CDR3 reads CASSYSQEGYGYTF. The CDR3 bases are TGTGCCAGCAGTTACTCCCAGGAAGGCTATGGCTACACCTTC.

The rearrangement uses TRBV7-2 and TRBJ2-1; 10 bases align to TRBD2. With 4 bases clipped from V and 9 bases from J, the junction kept 6 bases outside the gene matches. The germline gives CDR1 SGHTA, CDR2 FQGNSA. CDR3 length: 14 residues. CDR3 region: CASSWSGGGGEQFF. The DNA of the CDR3 is TGTGCCAGCAGCTGGAGCGGGGGGGGAGGTGAGCAGTTCTTC.

This chain connects TRBV7-2 to TRBJ1-3; the D is unclear. The CDR3 loop spans 14 amino acids. The V end was cut by 4 bases, the J end by 4 bases, with 11 bases between. The germline CDR1 and CDR2 sequences are SGHTA and FQGNSA. The CDR3 here is CASSSRRVGNTIYF. The DNA for the CDR3 is TGTGCCAGCAGCTCGAGGAGGGTAGGAAACACCATATATTTT.